This TCR beta chain was retrieved from a study of cytomegalovirus exposure and HLA in healthy donors. At the level of the study: A prior study identified 117 million unique TCR beta sequences from some 180 million T cells. Regarding the study as a whole: Because they were indistinguishable, some V segments, including TRBV6-2 and TRBV6-3, were excluded. In a later analysis, CMV-associated beta chains were mostly HLA-associated, it appeared. The study recorded 150 to 200 TCR beta chains that were cytomegalovirus-associated.

This CDR3 region has 12 residues. Trimming stripped 6 bases from V and 5 bases from J, with 8 bases between. Germline CDR1 and CDR2: WSHSY and SAAADI. The PCR made use of 60 Vbeta and 13 Jbeta primers. Clones were sequenced by immunoSEQ multiplex PCR, and TCRdb holds only the in-frame ones, with some missing. The data show about 170,000 clones, 80% seen once. In regard to this clone: Its matching antigen is unknown.

This chain joins TRBV10-2 and TRBJ1-5; a weak D match, TRBD1 (6 bases). The TCR was taken from a male donor in good health and CMV-seronegative. Sequenced material: PBMCs. The CDR3 is CASSPGDQPQHF. CDR3 nucleotides: TGCGCCAGCAGCCCAGGGGATCAGCCCCAGCATTTT.